One TCR beta chain is described in this entry. Its antigen target is currently unknown. The input lacks base qualities; no much larger clone sits a single base away. The record originates from a study of cytomegalovirus exposure and HLA in healthy donors (dated by TCRdb to about 2017). Looking at the study overall: An earlier analysis of fewer than 750 of the donors reported 250 to 300 Gb of sequence data and around 120 million unique TCR beta sequences obtained from approximately 180 million T cells. Approximately 310 gigabases of sequencing data and 80 million or so unique TCR sequences were included in an early release covering about 620 HLA-typed donors. The genetic ancestry cluster associated with self-reported Caucasian donors included roughly 84% of the roughly 380 genotyped donors. The study was designed to test whether signatures of past pathogen exposure could be identified by cataloging public T cell receptors. The study used immunosequencing to profile the T cell repertoires of more than 650 subjects and linked those repertoires to cytomegalovirus serostatus. Along with the approximately 620-subject first cohort, a separate validation cohort of over a hundred different subjects was used. High-throughput TCR immunosequencing, statistical association of individual TCRs with disease status, and machine learning were combined to predict cytomegalovirus infection status. To study patterns of TCR occurrence, a later analysis re-analyzed previously published TCR beta repertoires from around 700 donors and added high-resolution HLA genotyping. Rather than using new phenotypic data, the later analysis identified candidate immune exposures from TCR beta sequences and from how often those sequences occurred across donors. An earlier analysis of some 500 of the donors used high-throughput TCR beta sequencing to judge whether each TCR beta V gene segment behaved as functional or pseudogenic. Donor age, sex, ethnicity and CMV serostatus were compiled alongside the repertoire data. Genome-wide SNP genotypes for about 65% of the roughly 670 donors were used in a later genetic analysis, which treated that subset as a discovery cohort. Every discovery cohort repertoire had been produced on one sequencing platform. Both class I and class II loci were covered by HLA typing, at four-digit resolution. Typing coverage differed by locus: A, B, C, DRB1 and DQB1 were typed in about 620-630 donors, DQA1 in approximately 520, DPA1 in around 610, and DPB1 in around 490. A few DR-DQ haplotypes were handled as single units for association and clustering because linkage in the cohort was strong. Across approximately 420 genotyped donors of the cohort, an average of about 240,000 unique TCR beta nucleotide sequences per donor were sequenced, and 15% to 20% of those sequences were non-productive.

To prepare the library, the immunoSEQ multiplex PCR assay was applied. The multiplex PCR relied on a mix of 60 forward primers for TCR Vbeta segments and 13 reverse primers for TCR Jbeta segments. Amplification of the CDR3 region of rearranged TCR beta genes was performed with a multiplex PCR assay on genomic DNA. The amplified TCR beta libraries were sequenced on the Illumina HiSeq System as 87-base-pair reads. The study's own analysis went as follows. A later analysis tallied approximately 87 million unique TCR beta chains across the 666 repertoires, and approximately 9.9 million of those chains were shared by two or more donors. Raw reads were error-corrected and collapsed into unique sequences with a nearest-neighbor algorithm that merged closely related sequences to remove PCR and sequencing errors. Alignment of CDR3 sequences to IMGT reference sequences was used to assign V, D and J gene segments. For a sequence to be retained, at least a six-nucleotide match to both a V gene segment and a J gene segment was required. Rearrangements were called productive when the CDR3 lacked stop codons and stayed in frame with V and J; all others were non-productive. Following IMGT convention, CDR3 was defined as the stretch from the second conserved V-encoded cysteine to the conserved J-encoded phenylalanine. The earlier analysis of about 560 of the donors excluded any sequence lacking an unambiguous match to a single V gene segment. An earlier analysis of almost 600 of the donors classified V segments as functional when productive rearrangements were above 56.7% and as segregating when the standard deviation between donors was above 5%. A statistical classification framework was built to diagnose cytomegalovirus status from the catalog of TCR beta chain sequences. In a later analysis, V and J genes were assigned by comparing TCR nucleotide sequences against IMGT/GENE-DB human TR gene sequences. In a later analysis, CDR3 sequences and most-parsimonious VDJ recombination scenarios were assigned using the TCRdist pipeline. In a later analysis, each TCR beta chain was defined by its CDR3 amino acid sequence together with its V-gene family, and reads without a unique V-gene family were excluded. A later analysis removed several hundred highly shared, low-generation-probability nucleotide sequences to deal with suspected cross-contamination and a sequencing artifact. For each public chain, a later analysis derived a clonal expansion index from normalized ranks of inferred template counts within each repertoire. In a later analysis, generation probabilities were computed using a VDJ recombination model fitted to out-of-frame rearrangements, and the results were checked against IGoR. In a later analysis, TCR-TCR, TCR-HLA and TCR-CMV co-occurrence was scored with hypergeometric tests, and a repertoire-size bias correction was applied to TCR pairs. To estimate false discovery rates, a later analysis permuted the HLA or CMV assignments 20 times. A later analysis grouped co-occurring TCRs with DBSCAN, adding TCRdist sequence similarity when clustering within HLA-allele-positive subsets. Co-occurrence clustering excluded repertoires with fewer than 30,000 or more than 120,000 public chains, plus five with anomalous nucleotide sharing. Not all clones reach the TCRdb copy of this immuneACCESS table, which keeps in-frame sequences only. Checked studies attribute under half of the gap to unresolved V genes and leave the rest unexplained. The V and J calls and clone size come from that table; D and trimming were worked out from the DNA. The sample has approximately 180,000 clones on record, more than 60% of them singletons. Together, the top ten hold 3% to 4.5% of the sample.

Paper-wide results and their limitations: Strong co-occurrence of HLA alleles, especially DR and DQ, made assigning TCR associations to individual alleles difficult. The only immune exposure information available for the cohort was CMV serostatus. Most TCR sequences were observed very rarely across donors, whereas some public TCRs were present in many individuals. In vitro tests confirmed that a few of the cytomegalovirus-associated TCR beta chains recognize cytomegalovirus antigens. In an earlier analysis of over 550 of the donors, most TCR beta V segments were observed in productive rearrangements about 90% or about 30% of the time, broadly matching IMGT annotations. A later analysis found that TCR association rates varied across HLA loci, with DRB1 alleles showing the most associated TCRs and HLA-C alleles the fewest. The presence/absence analyses assumed that sequencing depth was roughly uniform across donors, and that assumption may not be true. A later analysis found that HLA-associated TCR beta chains were more clonally expanded and had lower generation probabilities than equally common non-associated chains. The sequencing pipeline was judged likely to have produced a cluster of highly shared sequence variants as a technical artifact. A further reported finding was that TCR beta sequences accurately predicted the HLA-A and HLA-B alleles for most subjects in the first cohort. Linkage disequilibrium might explain the correlated functional status among segregating V segments, but an unknown experimental factor could not be excluded. Several of the top co-occurrence clusters appeared to be linked to parvovirus B19, influenza, CMV and Epstein-Barr virus, according to a later analysis. In a later genetic analysis, fewer N-insertions in productive TCRs were reported among donors in an Asian-associated ancestry cluster than the roughly 700-donor mean. Because counts were too low, some 17 rarely observed V segments, including chromosome 9 orphons, were left out of the earlier analysis of 500 to 750 of the donors. Because some donors lacked HLA typing at each locus, the association tests relied only on the typed subset. The study gave a list of some 150 TCR beta chains associated with cytomegalovirus. Specific HLA alleles were associated with 15,000 to 20,000 TCR beta sequences at a false discovery rate of 0.05 in a later analysis. The cohort was sequenced for TCR beta chains only, and without alpha or paired-chain data the features that could be detected were limited. The authors suggested that the approach could potentially be generalized to other disease states and immunological phenotypes. According to a later analysis, most CMV-associated TCR beta chains appeared to be HLA-restricted, and the HLA associations seemed to be driven largely by CMV exposure. Because the 87-base-pair reads could not distinguish some IMGT-functional V segments, including TRBV6-2 and TRBV6-3, those segments were excluded. The classifier was reported to diagnose cytomegalovirus status with high specificity and sensitivity in both the original and validation cohorts. In a later genetic analysis, a missense DCLRE1C variant was associated with V-gene and J-gene trimming of TCR beta chains, and the association was replicated in an independent cohort.

In total, 500 to 700 healthy bone marrow donors made up the cohort. At the time of sampling, every cohort member was nominally healthy, though immune exposures that went unrecorded were likely present. The donor tested CMV seropositive and was one of the 289 seropositive cohort members. A peripheral blood sample was provided by each donor, and peripheral blood mononuclear cells were used for TCR beta sequencing. The Qiagen DNeasy Blood Extraction Kit was used to extract genomic DNA from the blood cell samples. Cut back by 2 bases and 5 bases, the V and J ends lie 8 bases apart. Its CDR3 holds 12 amino acids, cysteine through phenylalanine. Only the CDR3 DNA is retained, 36 bases long and in frame from the first base. The germline V gene sets CDR1 to SGHRS and CDR2 to YFSETQ.

Here the chain combines TRBV5-1 and TRBJ2-7, with a weak D call of TRBD1 (6 bases match). Sequencing was done on a sample of PBMCs. The clonotype originates from a woman aged 55-70 years in good health and CMV-seropositive. The CDR3 protein: CASSFGGHEQYF. The nucleotide sequence is given as TGCGCCAGCAGCTTTGGGGGCCACGAGCAGTACTTC. Supplemented by the reference TRBV5-1 and TRBJ2-7 proteins around the CDR3, the complete variable domain is KAGVTQTPRYLIKTRGQQVTLSCSPISGHRSVSWYQQTPGQGLQFLFEYFSETQRNKGNFPGRFSGRQFSNSRSEMNVSTLELGDSALYLCASSFGGHEQYFGPGTRLTVT.